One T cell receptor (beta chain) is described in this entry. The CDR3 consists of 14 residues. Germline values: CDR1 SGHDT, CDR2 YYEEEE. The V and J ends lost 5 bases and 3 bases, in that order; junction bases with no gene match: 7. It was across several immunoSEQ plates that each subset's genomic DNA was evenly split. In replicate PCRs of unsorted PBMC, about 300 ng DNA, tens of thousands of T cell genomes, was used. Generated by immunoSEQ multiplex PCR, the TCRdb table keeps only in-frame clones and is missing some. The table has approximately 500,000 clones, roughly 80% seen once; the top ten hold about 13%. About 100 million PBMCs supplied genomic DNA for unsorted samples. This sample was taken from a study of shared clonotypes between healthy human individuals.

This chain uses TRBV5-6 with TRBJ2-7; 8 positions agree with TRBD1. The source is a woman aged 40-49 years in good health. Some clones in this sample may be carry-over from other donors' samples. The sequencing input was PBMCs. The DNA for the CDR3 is TGTGCCAGCAGGCCCGGGACAGGACACTACGAGCAGTACTTC. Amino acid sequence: CASRPGTGHYEQYF.